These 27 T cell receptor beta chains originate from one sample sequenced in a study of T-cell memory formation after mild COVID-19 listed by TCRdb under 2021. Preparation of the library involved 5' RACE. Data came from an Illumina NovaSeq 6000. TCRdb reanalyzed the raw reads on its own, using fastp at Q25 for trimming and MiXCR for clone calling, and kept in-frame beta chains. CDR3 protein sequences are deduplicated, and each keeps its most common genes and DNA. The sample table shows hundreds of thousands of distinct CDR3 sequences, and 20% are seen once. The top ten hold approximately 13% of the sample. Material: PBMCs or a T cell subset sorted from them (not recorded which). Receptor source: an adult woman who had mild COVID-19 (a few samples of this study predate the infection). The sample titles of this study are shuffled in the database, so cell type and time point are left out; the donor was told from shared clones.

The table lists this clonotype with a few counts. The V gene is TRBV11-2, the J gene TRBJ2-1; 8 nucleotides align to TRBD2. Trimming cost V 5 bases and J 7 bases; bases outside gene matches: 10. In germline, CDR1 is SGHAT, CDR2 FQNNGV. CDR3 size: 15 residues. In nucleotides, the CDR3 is TGTGCCAGCAGCCCTTTCGGGGGGGTTTCTAATGAGCAGTTCTTC. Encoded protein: CASSPFGGVSNEQFF.

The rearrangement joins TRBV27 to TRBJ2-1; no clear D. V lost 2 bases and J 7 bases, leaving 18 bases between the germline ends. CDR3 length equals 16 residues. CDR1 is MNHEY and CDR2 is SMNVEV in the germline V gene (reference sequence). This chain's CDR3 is CASSLILGRDTNEQFF. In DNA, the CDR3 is TGTGCCAGCAGTTTAATACTGGGTAGGGATACAAATGAGCAGTTCTTC.

This CDR3 reads CASSELAGYEQYF. The CDR3 region has the DNA TGTGCCAGCAGCGAACTAGCGGGTTACGAGCAGTACTTC. This chain links TRBV9 with TRBJ2-7, with 9 bases identical to TRBD2. Losses at the gene ends were 3 bases for V and 4 bases for J; bases not matched to a gene: 2. Germline lookup yields CDR1 SGDLS and CDR2 YYNGEE. The CDR3 runs to 13 residues.

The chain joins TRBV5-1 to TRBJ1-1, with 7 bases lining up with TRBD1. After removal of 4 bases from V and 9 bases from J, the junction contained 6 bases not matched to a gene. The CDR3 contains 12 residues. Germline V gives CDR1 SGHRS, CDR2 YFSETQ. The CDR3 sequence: CASSEDRAKAFF. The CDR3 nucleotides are TGCGCCAGCAGCGAAGACAGGGCGAAAGCTTTCTTT.

CDR3 DNA: TGCGCCAGCAGTGAGTCTCAGACTAGCGGGAGGTACGAGCAGTACTTC. Amino acids: CASSESQTSGRYEQYF. The V and J genes are TRBV10-1 and TRBJ2-7, with 13 bases identical to TRBD2. Germline V CDR1 and CDR2: WNHNN, SYGVQD (reference sequence). J lost 4 bases, V lost 0 bases, and 3 bases had no gene match. This CDR3 spans 16 amino acids.

Here the CDR3 reads CASSLGFEGTYEQYF. The CDR3 nucleotides read TGTGCCAGCAGCTTAGGCTTTGAGGGGACCTACGAGCAGTACTTC. The chain uses TRBV7-2 and TRBJ2-7; D might be TRBD1 or TRBD2, each matching 5 bases. Between the trimmed V and J ends, which lost 1 base and 2 bases, there was a span of 12 bases. This CDR3 comprises 15 residues. Germline CDR1 and CDR2: SGHTA and FQGNSA.

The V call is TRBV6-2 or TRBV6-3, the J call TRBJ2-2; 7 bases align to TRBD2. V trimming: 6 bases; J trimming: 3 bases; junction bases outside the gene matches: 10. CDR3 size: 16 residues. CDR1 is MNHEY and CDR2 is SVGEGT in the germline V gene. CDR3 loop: CASRPGREFYTGELFF. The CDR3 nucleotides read TGTGCCAGCAGACCTGGGAGGGAGTTTTACACCGGGGAGCTGTTTTTT.

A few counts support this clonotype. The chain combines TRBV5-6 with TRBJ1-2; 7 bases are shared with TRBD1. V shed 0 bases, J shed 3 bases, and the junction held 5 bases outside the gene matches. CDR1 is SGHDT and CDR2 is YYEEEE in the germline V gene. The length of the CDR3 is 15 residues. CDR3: CASSLAPGGDYGYTF. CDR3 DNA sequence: TGTGCCAGCAGCTTGGCCCCAGGGGGTGACTATGGCTACACCTTC. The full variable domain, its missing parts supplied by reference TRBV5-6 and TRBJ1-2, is DAGVTQSPTHLIKTRGQQVTLRCSPKSGHDTVSWYQQALGQGPQFIFQYYEEEERQRGNFPDRFSGHQFPNYSSELNVNALLLGDSALYLCASSLAPGGDYGYTFGSGTRLTVV.

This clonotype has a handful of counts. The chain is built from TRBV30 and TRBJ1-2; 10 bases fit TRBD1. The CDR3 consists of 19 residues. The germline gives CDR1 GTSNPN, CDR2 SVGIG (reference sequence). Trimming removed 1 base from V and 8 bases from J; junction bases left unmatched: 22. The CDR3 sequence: CAWSAHTGRDRGSLRGYTF. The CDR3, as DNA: TGTGCCTGGAGTGCTCACACGGGGAGGGACAGGGGCTCCCTGAGGGGCTACACCTTC.

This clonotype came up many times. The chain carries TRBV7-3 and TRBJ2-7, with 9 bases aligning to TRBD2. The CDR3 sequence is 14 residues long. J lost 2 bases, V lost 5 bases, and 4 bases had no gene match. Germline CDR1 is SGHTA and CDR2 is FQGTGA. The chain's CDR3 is CASSPSGGPYEQYF. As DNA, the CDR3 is TGTGCCAGCAGCCCCAGCGGGGGGCCCTACGAGCAGTACTTC.

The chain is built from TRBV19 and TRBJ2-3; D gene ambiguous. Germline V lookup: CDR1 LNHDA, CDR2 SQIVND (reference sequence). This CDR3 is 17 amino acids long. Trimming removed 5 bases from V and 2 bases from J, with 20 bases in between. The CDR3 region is CASSFSSSTRHTDTQYF. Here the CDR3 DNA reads TGTGCCAGTAGTTTTTCTTCGTCCACACGACACACAGATACGCAGTATTTT.

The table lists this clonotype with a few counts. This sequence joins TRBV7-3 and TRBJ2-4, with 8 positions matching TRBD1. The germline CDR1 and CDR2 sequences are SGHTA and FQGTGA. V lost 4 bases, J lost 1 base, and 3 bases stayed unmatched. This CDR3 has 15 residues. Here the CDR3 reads CASSSGGAAKNIQYF. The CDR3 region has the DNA TGTGCCAGCAGCTCAGGGGGCGCGGCCAAAAACATTCAGTACTTC.

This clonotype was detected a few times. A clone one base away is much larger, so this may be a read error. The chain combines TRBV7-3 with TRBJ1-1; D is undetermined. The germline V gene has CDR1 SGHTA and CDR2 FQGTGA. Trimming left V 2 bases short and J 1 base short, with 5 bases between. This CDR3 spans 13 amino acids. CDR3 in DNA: TGTGCCAGCAGCTTACACACGAACACTGAAGCTTTCTTT. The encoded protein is CASSLHTNTEAFF.

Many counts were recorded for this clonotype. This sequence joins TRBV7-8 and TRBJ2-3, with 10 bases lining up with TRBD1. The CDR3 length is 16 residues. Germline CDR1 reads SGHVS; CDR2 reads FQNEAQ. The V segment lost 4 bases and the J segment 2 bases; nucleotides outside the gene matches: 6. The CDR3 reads CASSSRTGGITDTQYF. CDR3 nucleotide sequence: TGTGCCAGCAGCTCCAGGACAGGGGGAATCACAGATACGCAGTATTTT.

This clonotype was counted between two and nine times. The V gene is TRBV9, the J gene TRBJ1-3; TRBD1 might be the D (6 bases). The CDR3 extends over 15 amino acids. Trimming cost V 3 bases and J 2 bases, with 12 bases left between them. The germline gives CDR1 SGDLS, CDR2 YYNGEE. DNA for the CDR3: TGTGCCAGCAGCGAAGGGACATTCCCTGGAAACACCATATATTTT. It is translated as CASSEGTFPGNTIYF.

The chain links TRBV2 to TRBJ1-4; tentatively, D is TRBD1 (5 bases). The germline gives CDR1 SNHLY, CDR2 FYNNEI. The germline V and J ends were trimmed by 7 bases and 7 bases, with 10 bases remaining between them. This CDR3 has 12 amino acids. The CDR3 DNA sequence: TGTGCCAGCAACAGGAGAGGTGAAAAACTGTTTTTT. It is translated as CASNRRGEKLFF. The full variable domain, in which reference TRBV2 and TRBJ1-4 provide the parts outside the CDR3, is EPEVTQTPSHQVTQMGQEVILRCVPISNHLYFYWYRQILGQKVEFLVSFYNNEISEKSEIFDDQFSVERPDGSNFTLKIRSTKLEDSAMYFCASNRRGEKLFFGSGTQLSVL.

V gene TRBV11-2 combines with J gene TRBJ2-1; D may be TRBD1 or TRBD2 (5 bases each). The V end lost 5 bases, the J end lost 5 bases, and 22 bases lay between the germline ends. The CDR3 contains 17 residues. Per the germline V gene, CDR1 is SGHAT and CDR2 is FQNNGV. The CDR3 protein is CASSGASGPPFNNEQFF. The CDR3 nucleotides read TGTGCCAGCAGCGGAGCATCGGGACCTCCATTTAACAATGAGCAGTTCTTC.

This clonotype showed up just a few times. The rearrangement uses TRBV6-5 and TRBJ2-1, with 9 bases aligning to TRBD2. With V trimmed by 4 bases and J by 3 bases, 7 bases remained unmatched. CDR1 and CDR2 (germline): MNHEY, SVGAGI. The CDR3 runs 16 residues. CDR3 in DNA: TGTGCCAGCAGTTCACTGACTAGCGGATACTACAATGAGCAGTTCTTC. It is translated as CASSSLTSGYYNEQFF.

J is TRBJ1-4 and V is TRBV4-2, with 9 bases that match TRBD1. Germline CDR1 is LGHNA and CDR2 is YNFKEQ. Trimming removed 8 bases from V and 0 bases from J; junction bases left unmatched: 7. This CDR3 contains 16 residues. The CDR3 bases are TGTGCCAGCCAAGAAACAGGGGGCGCAACTAATGAAAAACTGTTTTTT. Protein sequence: CASQETGGATNEKLFF.

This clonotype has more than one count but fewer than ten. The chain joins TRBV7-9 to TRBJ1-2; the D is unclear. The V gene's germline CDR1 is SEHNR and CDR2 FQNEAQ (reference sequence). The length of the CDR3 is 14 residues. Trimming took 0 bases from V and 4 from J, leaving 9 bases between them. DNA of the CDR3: TGTGCCAGCAGCTTAGCCGGGCCACCCTATGGCTACACCTTC. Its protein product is CASSLAGPPYGYTF.

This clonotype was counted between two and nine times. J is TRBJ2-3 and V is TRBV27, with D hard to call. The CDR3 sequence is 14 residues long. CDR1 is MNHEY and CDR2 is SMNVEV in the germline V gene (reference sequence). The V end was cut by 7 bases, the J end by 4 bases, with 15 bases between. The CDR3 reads CASTRSRQADTQYF. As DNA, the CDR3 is TGTGCCAGCACGCGCTCCCGTCAGGCAGATACGCAGTATTTT.

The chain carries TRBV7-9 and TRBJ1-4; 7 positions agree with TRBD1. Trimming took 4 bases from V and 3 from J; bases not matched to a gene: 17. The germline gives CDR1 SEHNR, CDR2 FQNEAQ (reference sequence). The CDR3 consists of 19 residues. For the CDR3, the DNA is TGTGCCAGCAGCTCTACCTTCCGGGACAGCCTTTCCTCTAATGAAAAACTGTTTTTT. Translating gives CASSSTFRDSLSSNEKLFF.

The DNA for the CDR3 is TGTGCCTGGAGCGCAACCCGGGGGGAGCAGTTCTTC. Amino acid sequence: CAWSATRGEQFF. V gene TRBV30 combines with J gene TRBJ2-1; D perhaps matches TRBD2 (6 bases). This CDR3 comprises 12 residues. V was shortened by 3 bases and J by 10 bases, with 13 bases between the two germline ends. The V gene's germline CDR1 is GTSNPN and CDR2 SVGIG (reference sequence).

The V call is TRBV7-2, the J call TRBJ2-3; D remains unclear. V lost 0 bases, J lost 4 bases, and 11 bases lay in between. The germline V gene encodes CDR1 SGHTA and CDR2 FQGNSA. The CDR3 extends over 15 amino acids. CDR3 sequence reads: CASSLAGRIADTQYF. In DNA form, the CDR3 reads TGTGCCAGCAGCTTAGCGGGTAGGATCGCAGATACGCAGTATTTT.

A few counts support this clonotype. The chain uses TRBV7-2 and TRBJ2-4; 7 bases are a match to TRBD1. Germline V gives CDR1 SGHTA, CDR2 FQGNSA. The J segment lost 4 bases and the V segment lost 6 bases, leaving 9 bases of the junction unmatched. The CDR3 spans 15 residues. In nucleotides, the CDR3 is TGTGCCAGCAGTTTCCCGGGACAGCCGAAAAACATTCAGTACTTC. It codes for CASSFPGQPKNIQYF.

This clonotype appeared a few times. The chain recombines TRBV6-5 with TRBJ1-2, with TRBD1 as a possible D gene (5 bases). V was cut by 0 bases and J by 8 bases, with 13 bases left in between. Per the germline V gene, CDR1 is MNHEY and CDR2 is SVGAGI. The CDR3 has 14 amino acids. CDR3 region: CASSYSGRAGGYTF. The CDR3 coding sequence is TGTGCCAGCAGTTACTCGGGCAGGGCGGGCGGCTACACCTTC.

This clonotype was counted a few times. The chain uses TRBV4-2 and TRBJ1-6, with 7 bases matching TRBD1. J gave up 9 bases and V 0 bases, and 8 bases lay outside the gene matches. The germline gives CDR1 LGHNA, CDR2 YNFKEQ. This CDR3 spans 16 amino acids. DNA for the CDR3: TGTGCCAGCAGCCAAGATCCCTTCGCAGGGGGTTCACCCCTCCACTTT. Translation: CASSQDPFAGGSPLHF.